This T cell receptor (beta chain) was captured by sequencing in a study of blood T cell repertoires in COVID-19. Methods used by the authors: Amplification of reference gene primers provided the estimated nucleated cell counts. Some clones are missing from TCRdb's copy, which holds only in-frame ones; the method was immunoSEQ multiplex PCR. V, J and clone size are taken as reported in that table, and D and trimming were inferred from the DNA itself. In the table there are more than 200,000 clones, about 88% of which are singletons. The TCR was taken from a woman between 55 and 75 years old with acute or convalescent COVID-19. Material for sequencing was peripheral blood.

CDR3 residues: CASSLGGLPEAFF. CDR3 sequence (DNA): TGTGCCAGCAGCTTAGGTGGCCTTCCTGAAGCTTTCTTT. The V call is TRBV7-2, the J call TRBJ1-1; no clear D gene. The CDR3 has 13 amino acids. Trimming took off 1 base at V and 6 bases at J, with 9 bases between the two ends. The germline CDR1 and CDR2 sequences are SGHTA and FQGNSA.